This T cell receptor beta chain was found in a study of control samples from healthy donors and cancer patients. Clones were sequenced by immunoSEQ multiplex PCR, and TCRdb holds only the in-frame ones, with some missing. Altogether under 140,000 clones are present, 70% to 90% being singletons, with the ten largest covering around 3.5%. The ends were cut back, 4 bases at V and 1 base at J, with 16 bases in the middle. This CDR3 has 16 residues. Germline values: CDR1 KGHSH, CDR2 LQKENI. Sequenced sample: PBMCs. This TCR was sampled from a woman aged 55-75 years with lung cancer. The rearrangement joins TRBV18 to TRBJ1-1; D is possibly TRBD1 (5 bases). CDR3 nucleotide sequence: TGTGCCAGCTCACTCAATACGGGACTCTCGAACACTGAAGCTTTCTTT. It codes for CASSLNTGLSNTEAFF. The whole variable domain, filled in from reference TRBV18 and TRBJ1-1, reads NAGVMQNPRHLVRRRGQEARLRCSPMKGHSHVYWYRQLPEEGLKFMVYLQKENIIDESGMPKERFSAEFPKEGPSILRIQQVVRGDSAAYFCASSLNTGLSNTEAFFGQGTRLTVV.